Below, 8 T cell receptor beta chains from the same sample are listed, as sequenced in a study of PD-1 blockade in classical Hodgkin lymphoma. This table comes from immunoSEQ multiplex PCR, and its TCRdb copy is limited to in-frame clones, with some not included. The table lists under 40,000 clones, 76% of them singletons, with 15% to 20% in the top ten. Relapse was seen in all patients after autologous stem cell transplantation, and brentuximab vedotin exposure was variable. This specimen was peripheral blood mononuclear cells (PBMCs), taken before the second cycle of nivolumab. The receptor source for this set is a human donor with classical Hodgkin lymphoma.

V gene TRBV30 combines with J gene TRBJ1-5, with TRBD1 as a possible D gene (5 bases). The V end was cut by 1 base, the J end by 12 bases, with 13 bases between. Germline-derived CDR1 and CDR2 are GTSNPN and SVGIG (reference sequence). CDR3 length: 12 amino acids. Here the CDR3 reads CAWSGQWGLQHF. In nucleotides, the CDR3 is TGTGCCTGGAGTGGCCAATGGGGCCTCCAGCATTTT.

This CDR3 reads CASSGNSGGEQYF. DNA for the CDR3: TGTGCCAGCAGTGGGAATAGCGGGGGCGAGCAGTACTTC. The V gene is TRBV2, the J gene TRBJ2-7; 9 bases map to TRBD2. The CDR3 is made up of 13 amino acids. V lost 4 bases to trimming and J lost 6 bases; unmatched junction nucleotides: 4. Germline-derived CDR1 and CDR2 are SNHLY and FYNNEI.

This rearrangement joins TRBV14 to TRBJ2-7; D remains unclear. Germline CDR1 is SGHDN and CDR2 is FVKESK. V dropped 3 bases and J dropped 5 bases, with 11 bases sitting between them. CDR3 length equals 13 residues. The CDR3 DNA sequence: TGTGCCAGCAGCCAGACACAAGGAGACGAGCAGTACTTC. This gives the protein CASSQTQGDEQYF.

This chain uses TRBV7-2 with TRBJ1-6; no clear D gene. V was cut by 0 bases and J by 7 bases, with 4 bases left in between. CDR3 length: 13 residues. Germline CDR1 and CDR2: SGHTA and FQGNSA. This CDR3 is CASSLAWNSPLHF. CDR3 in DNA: TGTGCCAGCAGCTTAGCGTGGAATTCACCCCTCCACTTT. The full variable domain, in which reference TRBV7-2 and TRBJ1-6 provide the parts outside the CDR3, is GAGVSQSPSNKVTEKGKDVELRCDPISGHTALYWYRQSLGQGLEFLIYFQGNSAPDKSGLPSDRFSAERTGGSVSTLTIQRTQQEDSAVYLCASSLAWNSPLHFGNGTRLTVT.

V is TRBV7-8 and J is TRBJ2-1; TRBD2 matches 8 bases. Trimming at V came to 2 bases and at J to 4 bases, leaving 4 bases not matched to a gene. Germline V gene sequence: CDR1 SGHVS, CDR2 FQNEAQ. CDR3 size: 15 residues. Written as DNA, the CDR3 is TGTGCCAGCAGCTTATATCGCGGGGGGTACAATGAGCAGTTCTTC. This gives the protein CASSLYRGGYNEQFF.

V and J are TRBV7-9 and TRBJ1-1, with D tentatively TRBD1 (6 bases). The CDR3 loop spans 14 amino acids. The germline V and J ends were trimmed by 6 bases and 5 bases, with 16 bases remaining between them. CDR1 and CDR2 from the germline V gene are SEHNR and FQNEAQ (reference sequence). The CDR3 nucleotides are TGTGCCAGCAGTTCTGGGACAAGACGGACTGAAGCTTTCTTT. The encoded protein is CASSSGTRRTEAFF.

CDR3 DNA sequence: TGTGCCACCAGCAGAGGGGGCGCAGGCTCTAGGTATGGCTACACCTTC. Encoded protein: CATSRGGAGSRYGYTF. The rearrangement links TRBV15 to TRBJ1-2, with D possibly being TRBD1 (5 bases). The CDR3 has 16 amino acids. Germline lookup yields CDR1 LNHNV and CDR2 YYDKDF (reference sequence). The germline V and J ends were trimmed by 1 base and 5 bases, with 17 bases remaining between them. Full variable domain (outside the CDR3, taken from reference TRBV15 and TRBJ1-2): DAMVIQNPRYQVTQFGKPVTLSCSQTLNHNVMYWYQQKSSQAPKLLFHYYDKDFNNEADTPDNFQSRRPNTSFCFLDIRSPGLGDTAMYLCATSRGGAGSRYGYTFGSGTRLTVV.

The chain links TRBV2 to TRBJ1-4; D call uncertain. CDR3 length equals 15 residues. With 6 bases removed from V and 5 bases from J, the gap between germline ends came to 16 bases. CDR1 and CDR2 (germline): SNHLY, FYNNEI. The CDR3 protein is CASRRIRAGNEKLFF. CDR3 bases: TGTGCCAGCAGGAGAATCCGGGCCGGGAATGAAAAACTGTTTTTT.